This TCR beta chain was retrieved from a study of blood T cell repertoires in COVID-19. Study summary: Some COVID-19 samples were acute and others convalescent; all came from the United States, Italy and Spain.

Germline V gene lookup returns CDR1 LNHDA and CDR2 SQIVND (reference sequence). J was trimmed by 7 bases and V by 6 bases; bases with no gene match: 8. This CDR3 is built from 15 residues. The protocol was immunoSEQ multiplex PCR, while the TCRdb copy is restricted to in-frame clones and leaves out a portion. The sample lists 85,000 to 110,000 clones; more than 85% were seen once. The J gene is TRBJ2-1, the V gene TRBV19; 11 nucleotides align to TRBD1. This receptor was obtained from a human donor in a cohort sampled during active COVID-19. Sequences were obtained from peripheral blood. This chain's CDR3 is CASRSDRGRGNEQFF. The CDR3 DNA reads TGTGCCAGTAGGTCGGACAGGGGGCGTGGTAATGAGCAGTTCTTC.